The 21 T cell receptor beta chains listed next were all sequenced from one sample in a study of OX40 agonist ivuxolimab in advanced cancers. Assay: immunoSEQ multiplex PCR; the TCRdb copy retains only in-frame clones and omits some. The table shows 65,000 to 80,000 clones, with 92% occurring only once. The sample here was CD4+ or CD8+ T cells sorted from blood, taken in a trial of the OX40 agonist ivuxolimab. The receptors originated from an adult with an advanced solid tumor such as melanoma, head and neck, liver or kidney cancer.

In its sample, this clone was seen once. This rearrangement joins TRBV6-5 to TRBJ2-7; 7 bases agree with TRBD2. Per the germline V gene, CDR1 is MNHEY and CDR2 is SVGAGI. After removal of 5 bases from V and 2 bases from J, the junction contained 9 bases not matched to a gene. The CDR3 extends over 15 amino acids. This CDR3 is CASSPPGEGPYEQYF. The CDR3 DNA reads as TGTGCCAGCAGTCCCCCGGGGGAGGGCCCCTACGAGCAGTACTTC.

This chain uses TRBV6-5 with TRBJ2-5; TRBD1 might be the D (5 bases). Germline V gene lookup returns CDR1 MNHEY and CDR2 SVGAGI. V lost 2 bases and J 1 base, leaving 14 bases between the germline ends. The CDR3 extends over 16 amino acids. Here the CDR3 reads CASSYAGPYPQETQYF. The DNA of the CDR3 is TGTGCCAGCAGTTACGCAGGGCCTTACCCCCAAGAGACCCAGTACTTC.

Worth noting for this clone: Other DNA sequences in the same sample also yield this CDR3. The chain joins TRBV5-1 to TRBJ2-7; D is unresolved. This CDR3 spans 13 amino acids. The V and J ends lost 0 bases and 3 bases respectively, with 7 bases between them. Germline V gives CDR1 SGHRS, CDR2 YFSETQ. CDR3 DNA: TGCGCCAGCAGCTTGGCGTCGGACTACGAGCAGTACTTC. Amino acids: CASSLASDYEQYF.

The sample holds a few counts of this clone. The rearrangement joins TRBV7-8 to TRBJ2-7; 8 nucleotides agree with TRBD1. CDR3 length: 16 amino acids. Germline CDR1 reads SGHVS; CDR2 reads FQNEAQ. J gave up 6 bases and V 1 base, and 11 bases lay outside the gene matches. The CDR3 sequence: CASSLGTGQAKGEQYF. The CDR3 DNA follows: TGTGCCAGCAGCTTAGGGACGGGACAGGCTAAGGGCGAGCAGTACTTC.

The rearrangement joins TRBV5-6 to TRBJ2-7; 8 positions match TRBD1. Germline V gene sequence: CDR1 SGHDT, CDR2 YYEEEE. This CDR3 region has 16 residues. Germline trimming cut 6 bases from V and 4 bases from J; bases unmatched to any gene: 15. This CDR3 is CASIPDRADWAYEQYF. Here the CDR3 DNA reads TGTGCCAGCATCCCGGACAGGGCCGATTGGGCGTACGAGCAGTACTTC.

This sequence joins TRBV9 and TRBJ2-1; D ambiguous. CDR3 length: 17 amino acids. V gave up 2 bases and J gave up 4 bases, with 19 bases separating them. The V gene's germline CDR1 is SGDLS and CDR2 YYNGEE. The CDR3 DNA sequence: TGTGCCAGCAGCGTGGGCTACCCTTCGAACAATTACAATGAGCAGTTCTTC. Encoded protein: CASSVGYPSNNYNEQFF.

This clone is a singleton in its sample. The V and J genes are TRBV6-5 and TRBJ2-7; D assignment may be TRBD1 or TRBD2 (5 bases each). The germline V and J ends were trimmed by 6 bases and 5 bases, with 17 bases remaining between them. This CDR3 is 14 amino acids long. The germline gives CDR1 MNHEY, CDR2 SVGAGI. In DNA, the CDR3 is TGTGCCAGCAGACCTCCCCCAGGGACCCACGAGCAGTACTTC. Protein sequence: CASRPPPGTHEQYF.

This chain connects TRBV11-2 to TRBJ2-1; D unresolved. Germline CDR1 reads SGHAT; CDR2 reads FQNNGV. Trimming cost V 1 base and J 4 bases, with 5 bases left between them. The CDR3 extends over 13 amino acids. CDR3 sequence (DNA): TGTGCCAGCAGCTTAGTTGCATACAATGAGCAGTTCTTC. Its protein is CASSLVAYNEQFF.

Concerning this clone: Different DNA sequences within this sample yield the same CDR3. The V gene is TRBV6-5, the J gene TRBJ1-5, with D perhaps TRBD1 (5 bases). Germline V CDR1 and CDR2: MNHEY, SVGAGI. The CDR3 loop spans 14 amino acids. Trimming shortened V by 0 bases and J by 4 bases, and 7 bases separated the two germline ends. CDR3 DNA sequence: TGTGCCAGCAGTTACTCTGAGGGGAATCAGCCCCAGCATTTT. It codes for CASSYSEGNQPQHF.

The CDR3 region is CASSPEGTSYEQYF. The CDR3 coding sequence is TGTGCCAGCAGCCCAGAGGGGACATCCTACGAGCAGTACTTC. The gene calls are TRBV13 and TRBJ2-7; D is perhaps TRBD1 (6 bases). CDR3 length: 14 amino acids. V dropped 5 bases and J dropped 1 base, with 12 bases sitting between them. Germline loops: CDR1 PRHDT, CDR2 FYEKMQ (reference sequence). Full variable domain (remainder filled in from reference TRBV13 and TRBJ2-7): AAGVIQSPRHLIKEKRETATLKCYPIPRHDTVYWYQQGPGQDPQFLISFYEKMQSDKGSIPDRFSAQQFSDYHSELNMSSLELGDSALYFCASSPEGTSYEQYFGPGTRLTVT.

The chain has TRBV11-2 and TRBJ1-2, with D possibly being TRBD1 (6 bases). Germline CDR1 SGHAT, CDR2 FQNNGV. CDR3 length: 14 residues. The V and J ends lost 0 bases and 8 bases respectively, with 13 bases between them. As DNA, the CDR3 is TGTGCCAGCAGCTTAGATACAGGGATGCACGGCTACACCTTC. The encoded protein is CASSLDTGMHGYTF. Based on the CDR3 plus reference TRBV11-2 and TRBJ1-2, the full variable domain is EAGVAQSPRYKIIEKRQSVAFWCNPISGHATLYWYQQILGQGPKLLIQFQNNGVVDDSQLPKDRFSAERLKGVDSTLKIQPAKLEDSAVYLCASSLDTGMHGYTFGSGTRLTVV.

CDR3 bases: TGTGCCAGCAGTTTCCGGGACAGGGGGTACGAGCAGTACTTC. Its translation: CASSFRDRGYEQYF. V gene TRBV6-6 combines with J gene TRBJ2-7, with TRBD1 matching 11 bases. Germline CDR1 and CDR2: MNHNY and SVGAGI (reference sequence). The CDR3 is made up of 14 amino acids. Trimming at V came to 4 bases and at J to 4 bases, leaving 3 bases not matched to a gene.

J is TRBJ1-2 and V is TRBV27; 8 positions agree with TRBD1. CDR3 size: 14 residues. V lost 3 bases and J lost 8; bases outside the gene matches: 8. The germline gives CDR1 MNHEY, CDR2 SMNVEV (reference sequence). The DNA of the CDR3 is TGTGCCAGCAGTTTTACAGGGGGACTAGGGGGCTACACCTTC. Protein product: CASSFTGGLGGYTF.

This sequence joins TRBV7-6 and TRBJ2-1, with a possible D match to TRBD2 (7 bases). This CDR3 comprises 18 residues. Trimming left V 5 bases short and J 2 bases short, with 22 bases between. Germline lookup yields CDR1 SGHVS and CDR2 FNYEAQ. CDR3 in amino acids: CASSPKGRGIRAYNEQFF. CDR3 DNA: TGTGCCAGCAGCCCAAAAGGGAGGGGGATTAGGGCCTACAATGAGCAGTTCTTC.

J is TRBJ1-1 and V is TRBV5-6, with 9 positions matching TRBD1. The CDR3 totals 14 residues. Germline loops: CDR1 SGHDT, CDR2 YYEEEE. J gave up 7 bases and V 3 bases, and 7 bases lay outside the gene matches. The CDR3 sequence: CASSYWTGALEAFF. The CDR3 nucleotides are TGTGCCAGCAGCTACTGGACAGGGGCCCTTGAAGCTTTCTTT. The full variable domain, with the rest looked up from reference TRBV5-6 and TRBJ1-1, is DAGVTQSPTHLIKTRGQQVTLRCSPKSGHDTVSWYQQALGQGPQFIFQYYEEEERQRGNFPDRFSGHQFPNYSSELNVNALLLGDSALYLCASSYWTGALEAFFGQGTRLTVV.

The rearrangement joins TRBV7-9 to TRBJ1-4; D perhaps matches TRBD1 (6 bases). Germline V lookup: CDR1 SEHNR, CDR2 FQNEAQ (reference sequence). There are 16 residues in the CDR3. V lost 1 base and J 2 bases, leaving 11 bases between the germline ends. CDR3 loop: CASSLDPGATNEKLFF. CDR3 DNA: TGTGCCAGCAGCTTAGACCCAGGGGCGACTAATGAAAAACTGTTTTTT.

As to this clone: This CDR3 is also generated by other DNA sequences in the sample. The V gene is TRBV5-1, the J gene TRBJ1-1, with TRBD1 as a possible D gene (6 bases). The CDR3 runs to 14 residues. Trimming removed 1 base from V and 0 bases from J, with 7 bases in between. Looked up from germline, CDR1 is SGHRS and CDR2 is YFSETQ. CDR3 in amino acids: CASSLTGLNTEAFF. Written as DNA, the CDR3 is TGCGCCAGCAGCTTGACAGGGTTGAACACTGAAGCTTTCTTT.

The chain carries TRBV6-5 and TRBJ1-2; D uncertain. There are 12 residues in the CDR3. From germline, CDR1 is MNHEY and CDR2 SVGAGI. V was cut by 2 bases and J by 2 bases, with 3 bases left in between. CDR3 loop: CASSYTNYGYTF. The CDR3 DNA reads TGTGCCAGCAGTTACACCAACTATGGCTACACCTTC.

The chain carries TRBV6-5 and TRBJ1-2; 9 bases map to TRBD1. Trimming at V came to 2 bases and at J to 4 bases, leaving 2 bases not matched to a gene. Per germline, CDR1 MNHEY and CDR2 SVGAGI. This CDR3 spans 14 amino acids. In DNA form, the CDR3 reads TGTGCCAGCAGTTACCGGGACAGGGCCTATGGCTACACCTTC. Amino acid sequence: CASSYRDRAYGYTF.

The V and J genes are TRBV6-6 and TRBJ1-1; D is perhaps TRBD1 (5 bases). From germline, CDR1 is MNHNY and CDR2 SVGAGI (reference sequence). Trimming removed 5 bases at V and 2 bases at J, with 9 bases between. CDR3 length: 13 residues. Written as DNA, the CDR3 is TGTGCCAGCAGTGACCGGGACAACACTGAAGCTTTCTTT. Encoded protein: CASSDRDNTEAFF.

The chain combines TRBV7-9 with TRBJ1-6; 9 bases match TRBD1. V was pared by 3 bases and J by 17 bases, with 8 bases of the junction left unmatched. The CDR3 spans 13 residues. Germline loops: CDR1 SEHNR, CDR2 FQNEAQ (reference sequence). The CDR3 loop is CASSFGPDRGIHF. CDR3 nucleotides: TGTGCCAGCAGCTTTGGACCTGACAGGGGGATCCACTTT.